A single sample is the source of the 20 T cell receptor beta chains below, sequenced in a study of human T cells and chemical hapten exposure. Time point described: patch test 1, 2 weeks after DPC sensitization. Treatment given: therapeutic diphenylcyclopropenone sensitization with weekly scalp DPC. TCRdb re-called the RACE reads with MiXCR, one entry per CDR3 protein. The repertoire holds 150,000 to 200,000 distinct CDR3 sequences, with about 14% as singletons. The material was whole blood, obtained in connection with sensitization to the hapten diphenylcyclopropenone (DPC). These TCRs come from a woman in her thirties with alopecia areata. Some clones in this sample may be carry-over from other donors' samples.

This chain connects TRBV9 to TRBJ2-4; 8 positions agree with TRBD1. The ends lost 4 bases at V and 1 base at J; junction bases unmatched: 4. The V gene's germline CDR1 is SGDLS and CDR2 YYNGEE. The CDR3 sequence is 15 residues long. CDR3 DNA: TGTGCCAGCAGCCCCCGGACAGGGGCCAAAAACATTCAGTACTTC. Translation gives CASSPRTGAKNIQYF.

The chain joins TRBV29-1 to TRBJ1-2; a possible D gene is TRBD1 (6 bases). The germline V gene has CDR1 SQVTM and CDR2 ANQGSEA. The ends were cut back, 7 bases at V and 5 bases at J, with 14 bases in the middle. This CDR3 is built from 12 residues. The CDR3 DNA sequence: TGCAGCGCCGAAGGGGGGAGTTATGGCTACACCTTC. It encodes CSAEGGSYGYTF.

The chain has TRBV29-1 and TRBJ2-5, with a weak D call TRBD1 (5 bases). V lost 5 bases and J 7 bases, leaving 11 bases between the germline ends. This CDR3 region has 11 residues. Germline CDR1 and CDR2: SQVTM and ANQGSEA. CDR3 sequence reads: CSVTLGPTQYF. The CDR3 DNA is TGCAGCGTTACCCTGGGGCCGACCCAGTACTTC.

V is TRBV5-5 and J is TRBJ1-6; TRBD1 is a possible D gene (5 bases). Trimming removed 4 bases at V and 7 bases at J, with 21 bases between. The CDR3 runs to 17 residues. Germline CDR1 reads SGHKS; CDR2 reads YYEKEE (reference sequence). CDR3 loop: CASSLTGLQGVNSPLHF. The CDR3 nucleotides are TGTGCCAGCAGCCTGACGGGACTCCAGGGCGTGAATTCACCCCTCCACTTT.

The table lists this clonotype with many counts. V usage is TRBV12-3 or TRBV12-4 and J usage is TRBJ1-2; D remains unclear. The V end was cut by 5 bases, the J end by 6 bases, with 22 bases between. The CDR3 length is 16 residues. CDR3 residues: CASSAPPAGWGDGYTF. CDR3 in DNA: TGTGCCAGCAGTGCACCCCCGGCAGGTTGGGGAGATGGCTACACCTTC.

CDR3 in DNA: TGTGCTAGTGGACTAGGGACAGGGAGCACAGATACGCAGTATTTT. Amino acids: CASGLGTGSTDTQYF. V is TRBV12-5 and J is TRBJ2-3; TRBD1 matches at 9 bases. V trimming: 6 bases; J trimming: 0 bases; junction bases outside the gene matches: 4. CDR1 is LGHNT, CDR2 FRNRAP, per germline. The CDR3 loop spans 15 amino acids.

This rearrangement joins TRBV2 to TRBJ2-1, with 7 bases identical to TRBD2. This CDR3 is built from 16 residues. V lost 3 bases and J lost 7; bases outside the gene matches: 12. Germline assignment: CDR1 SNHLY and CDR2 FYNNEI. CDR3 protein: CASSDWAGVVPNEQFF. In DNA form, the CDR3 reads TGTGCCAGCAGTGACTGGGCGGGAGTCGTCCCAAATGAGCAGTTCTTC.

This clonotype was detected only once. A much larger clone sits a single nucleotide away, making a read error possible. The chain links TRBV6-6 to TRBJ1-3, with no clear D. The CDR3 runs to 17 residues. V was pared by 2 bases and J by 0 bases, with 14 bases between. The germline V gene encodes CDR1 MNHNY and CDR2 SVGAGI (reference sequence). The CDR3 loop is CASSYPMSAFSGNTIYF. The CDR3 bases are TGTGCCAGCAGTTACCCGATGTCAGCCTTCTCTGGAAACACCATATATTTT.

This clonotype was picked up a small number of times. The chain is built from TRBV28 and TRBJ2-2; D possibly uses TRBD1 or TRBD2 (5 bases each). V dropped 5 bases and J dropped 5 bases, with 21 bases sitting between them. There are 17 residues in the CDR3. The germline CDR1 and CDR2 sequences are MDHEN and SYDVKM. The CDR3 is CASSPPYPGRGTGELFF. The CDR3 DNA reads as TGTGCCAGCAGTCCACCGTATCCGGGACGAGGGACCGGGGAGCTGTTTTTT.

Concerning this clonotype itself: The junction shows a germline mismatch at one end, possibly a read error. The gene calls are TRBV7-9 and TRBJ2-7; TRBD1 matches 7 bases. Per the germline V gene, CDR1 is SEHNR and CDR2 is FQNEAQ (reference sequence). The CDR3 runs to 13 residues. CDR3 in amino acids: CASSLASSDRPIF. In nucleotides, the CDR3 is TGTGCCAGCAGCTTAGCCTCCTCGGACAGGCCGATCTTC.

The chain links TRBV18 to TRBJ1-5, with 9 bases matching TRBD1. The CDR3 is made up of 17 amino acids. The V and J ends lost 8 bases and 2 bases, in that order; junction bases with no gene match: 13. CDR1 is KGHSH, CDR2 LQKENI, per germline. CDR3 protein: CASPNAAQGAGNQPQHF. The CDR3 DNA reads TGTGCCAGCCCAAACGCTGCACAGGGGGCTGGCAATCAGCCCCAGCATTTT.

About this clonotype itself: One base away lies a much larger clone, so this may be a sequencing read error. The chain couples TRBV9 to TRBJ1-6; no firm D call. V was pared by 4 bases and J by 2 bases, with 7 bases between. This CDR3 comprises 14 residues. CDR1 and CDR2 (germline): SGDLS, YYNGEE. The CDR3 is CASSIDAYNSPLHF. The CDR3 DNA reads as TGTGCCAGCAGCATAGACGCCTATAATTCACCCCTCCACTTT.

This clonotype was counted many times. The chain has TRBV12-3 or TRBV12-4 and TRBJ2-1; possible D gene TRBD2, 6 bases. The V gene lost 7 bases and the J gene lost 8 bases, with 15 bases spanning the gap. The CDR3 has 13 amino acids. The CDR3 nucleotides read TGTGCCAGCAACAAAGGGGCGGGACATGAGCAGTTCTTC. Protein product: CASNKGAGHEQFF.

J is TRBJ1-4 and V is TRBV27; no reliable D call. Germline CDR1 MNHEY, CDR2 SMNVEV (reference sequence). The CDR3 loop spans 14 amino acids. Trimming left V 5 bases short and J 7 bases short, with 14 bases between. This chain's CDR3 is CASSTVLSGEKLFF. The CDR3 region has the DNA TGTGCCAGCAGTACCGTCCTTTCGGGTGAAAAACTGTTTTTT.

The chain couples TRBV4-3 to TRBJ2-7; the D gene is possibly TRBD1 (5 bases). There are 14 residues in the CDR3. In germline, CDR1 is LGHNA, CDR2 YSLEER. Trimming removed 3 bases from V and 5 bases from J, with 14 bases in between. The CDR3 sequence: CASSQDKGWDEQYF. Here the CDR3 DNA reads TGCGCCAGCAGCCAGGACAAGGGTTGGGACGAGCAGTACTTC.

This chain connects TRBV5-1 to TRBJ2-6; 9 bases line up with TRBD1. The CDR3 is 19 residues long. The ends lost 4 bases at V and 0 bases at J; junction bases unmatched: 11. The germline CDR1 and CDR2 sequences are SGHRS and YFSETQ. DNA for the CDR3: TGCGCCAGCAGCACCACTGGACAGGGGCGCTACTCTGGGGCCAACGTCCTGACTTTC. Protein product: CASSTTGQGRYSGANVLTF.

The CDR3 loop is CASEGTGPYEQYF. The CDR3 DNA follows: TGTGCCAGCGAGGGGACAGGGCCCTACGAGCAGTACTTC. The chain has TRBV6-2 or TRBV6-3 and TRBJ2-7; 9 positions match TRBD1. The CDR3 is 13 amino acids. CDR1 and CDR2 (germline): MNHEY, SVGEGT. The junction had 4 bases not matched to a gene; V was cut back by 8 bases and J by 2 bases.

This clonotype was found once. The chain has TRBV5-4 and TRBJ2-1, with TRBD1 matching 7 bases. The CDR3 is made up of 15 amino acids. V was clipped by 4 bases and J by 3 bases; unmatched bases: 7. Germline V lookup: CDR1 SGHNT, CDR2 YYREEE (reference sequence). CDR3 sequence reads: CASSIGTADYNEQFF. The CDR3 DNA is TGTGCCAGCAGCATCGGGACAGCGGACTACAATGAGCAGTTCTTC. The variable domain in full, completed from reference TRBV5-4 and TRBJ2-1, reads ETGVTQSPTHLIKTRGQQVTLRCSSQSGHNTVSWYQQALGQGPQFIFQYYREEENGRGNFPPRFSGLQFPNYSSELNVNALELDDSALYLCASSIGTADYNEQFFGPGTRLTVL.

This clonotype was detected ten times or more. The chain links TRBV7-9 to TRBJ1-4; 8 nucleotides agree with TRBD1. Unmatched junction bases numbered 4, after V lost 6 bases and J lost 4 bases. The CDR3 loop spans 14 amino acids. From germline, CDR1 is SEHNR and CDR2 FQNEAQ (reference sequence). CDR3 region: CASRGTGNNEKLFF. CDR3 coding DNA: TGTGCCAGCAGAGGGACAGGCAATAATGAAAAACTGTTTTTT. The variable domain in full, completed from reference TRBV7-9 and TRBJ1-4, reads DTGVSQNPRHKITKRGQNVTFRCDPISEHNRLYWYRQTLGQGPEFLTYFQNEAQLEKSRLLSDRFSAERPKGSFSTLEIQRTEQGDSAMYLCASRGTGNNEKLFFGSGTQLSVL.

This clonotype was detected a few times. The chain combines TRBV6-5 with TRBJ1-1, with D hard to call. This CDR3 region has 13 residues. V dropped 8 bases and J dropped 2 bases, with 12 bases sitting between them. Germline CDR1 reads MNHEY; CDR2 reads SVGAGI. CDR3 bases: TGTGCCAGCGAGAGAGGGCGTAACACTGAAGCTTTCTTT. As protein: CASERGRNTEAFF.